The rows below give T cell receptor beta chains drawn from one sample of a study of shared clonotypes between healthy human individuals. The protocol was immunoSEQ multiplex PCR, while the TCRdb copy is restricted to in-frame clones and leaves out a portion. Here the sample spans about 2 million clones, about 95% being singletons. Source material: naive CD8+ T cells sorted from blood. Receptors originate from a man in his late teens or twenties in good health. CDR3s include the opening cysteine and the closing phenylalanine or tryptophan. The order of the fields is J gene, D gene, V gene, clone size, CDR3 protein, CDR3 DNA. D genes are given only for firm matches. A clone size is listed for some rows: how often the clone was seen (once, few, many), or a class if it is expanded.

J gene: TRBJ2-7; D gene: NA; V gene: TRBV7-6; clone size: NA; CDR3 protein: CASSLGQGRSNYEQYF; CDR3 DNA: TGTGCCAGCAGCTTAGGCCAGGGGCGATCCAACTACGAGCAGTACTTC
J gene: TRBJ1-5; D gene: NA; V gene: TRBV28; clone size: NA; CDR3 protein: CASSFQVGSNQPQHF; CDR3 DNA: TGTGCCAGCAGTTTTCAGGTGGGGAGCAATCAGCCCCAGCATTTT
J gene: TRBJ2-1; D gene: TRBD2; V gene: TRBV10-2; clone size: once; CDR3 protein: CASSYGLAGVNNEQFF; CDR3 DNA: TGCGCCAGCAGCTATGGACTAGCGGGAGTGAATAATGAGCAGTTCTTC
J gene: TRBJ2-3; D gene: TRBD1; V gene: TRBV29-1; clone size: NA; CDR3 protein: CSVADRGGEDTQYF; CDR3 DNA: TGCAGCGTAGCGGACAGGGGGGGAGAAGATACGCAGTATTTT
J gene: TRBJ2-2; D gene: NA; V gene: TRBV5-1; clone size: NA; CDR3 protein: CASSPIWEISAGELFF; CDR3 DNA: TGCGCCAGCAGCCCGATTTGGGAGATTTCCGCCGGGGAGCTGTTTTTT
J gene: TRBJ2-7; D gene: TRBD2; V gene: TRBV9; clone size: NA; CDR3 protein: CASSVELRREAYEQYF; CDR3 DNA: TGTGCCAGCAGCGTAGAACTGCGACGGGAGGCGTACGAGCAGTACTTC
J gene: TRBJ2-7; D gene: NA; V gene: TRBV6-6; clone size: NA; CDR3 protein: CASSYDFTSSYEQYF; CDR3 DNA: TGTGCCAGCAGTTACGACTTTACCTCTTCCTACGAGCAGTACTTC
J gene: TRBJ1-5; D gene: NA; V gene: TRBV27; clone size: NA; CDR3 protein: CASSLVGSNQPQHF; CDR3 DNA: TGTGCCAGCAGTTTAGTGGGCAGCAATCAGCCCCAGCATTTT
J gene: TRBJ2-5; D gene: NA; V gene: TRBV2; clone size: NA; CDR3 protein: CASRWDTRQETQYF; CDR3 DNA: TGTGCCAGCAGGTGGGACACCAGACAAGAGACCCAGTACTTC
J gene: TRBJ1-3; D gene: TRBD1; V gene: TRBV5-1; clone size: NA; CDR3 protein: CASSSDRSGNTIYF; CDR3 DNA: TGCGCCAGCAGCTCGGACAGGTCTGGAAACACCATATATTTT
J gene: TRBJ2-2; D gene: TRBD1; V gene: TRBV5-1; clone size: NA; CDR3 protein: CASSTGTGGAYTGELFF; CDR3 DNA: TGCGCCAGCAGCACCGGGACAGGGGGCGCGTACACCGGGGAGCTGTTTTTT
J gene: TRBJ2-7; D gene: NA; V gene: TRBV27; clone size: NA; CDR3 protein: CASSFGDNYEQYF; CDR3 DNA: TGTGCCAGCAGTTTTGGGGACAACTACGAGCAGTACTTC
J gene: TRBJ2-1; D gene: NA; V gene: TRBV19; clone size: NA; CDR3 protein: CASSLGEAYNEQFF; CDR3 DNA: TGTGCCAGTAGTTTGGGCGAGGCCTACAATGAGCAGTTCTTC
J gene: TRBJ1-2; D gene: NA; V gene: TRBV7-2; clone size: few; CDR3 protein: CASSWDVEANYGYTF; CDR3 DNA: TGTGCCAGCAGCTGGGACGTTGAAGCTAACTATGGCTACACCTTC
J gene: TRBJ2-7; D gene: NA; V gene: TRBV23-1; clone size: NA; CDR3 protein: CASSRSREYEQYF; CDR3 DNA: TGCGCCAGCAGTCGATCCCGGGAGTACGAGCAGTACTTC
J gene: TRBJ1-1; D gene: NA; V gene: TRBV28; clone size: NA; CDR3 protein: CASSSTPESTEAFF; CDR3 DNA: TGTGCCAGCAGTTCGACACCGGAGAGTACTGAAGCTTTCTTT
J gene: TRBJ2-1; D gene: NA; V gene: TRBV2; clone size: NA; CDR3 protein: CASPFGVPRGEQFF; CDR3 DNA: TGTGCCAGCCCATTCGGGGTACCTCGCGGTGAGCAGTTCTTC
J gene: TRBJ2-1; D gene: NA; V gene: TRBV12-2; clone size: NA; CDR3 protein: CASRLAPGLLAGGPQSYNEQFF; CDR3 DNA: TGTGCAAGTCGCTTAGCGCCAGGCCTACTAGCGGGAGGGCCTCAGTCCTACAATGAGCAGTTCTTC
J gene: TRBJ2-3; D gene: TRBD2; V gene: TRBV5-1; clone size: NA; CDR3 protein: CASSLRLANGDTQYF; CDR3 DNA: TGCGCCAGCAGCTTGCGACTAGCGAACGGGGATACGCAGTATTTT
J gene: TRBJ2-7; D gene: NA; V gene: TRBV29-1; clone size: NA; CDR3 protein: CSVELRGAGKLYEQYF; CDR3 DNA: TGCAGCGTTGAGCTTAGGGGGGCCGGGAAGTTATACGAGCAGTACTTC
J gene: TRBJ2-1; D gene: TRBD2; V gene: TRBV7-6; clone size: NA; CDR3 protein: CASSLVLAGARNEQFF; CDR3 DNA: TGTGCCAGCAGCTTAGTACTAGCGGGGGCTAGGAATGAGCAGTTCTTC
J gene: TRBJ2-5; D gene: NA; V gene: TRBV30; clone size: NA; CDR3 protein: CAWSDSGRETQYF; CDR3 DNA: TGTGCCTGGAGTGATTCAGGGCGAGAGACCCAGTACTTC
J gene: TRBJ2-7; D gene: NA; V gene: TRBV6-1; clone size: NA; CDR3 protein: CASSEGSGAAYEQYF; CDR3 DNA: TGTGCCAGCAGCGAGGGGTCGGGGGCGGCCTACGAGCAGTACTTC
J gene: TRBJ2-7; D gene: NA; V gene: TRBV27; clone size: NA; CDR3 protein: CASASELEAFHEQYF; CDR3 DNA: TGTGCCAGTGCTTCTGAACTAGAAGCGTTCCACGAGCAGTACTTC
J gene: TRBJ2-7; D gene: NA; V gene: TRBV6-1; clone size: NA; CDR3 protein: CASSADPTSEQYF; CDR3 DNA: TGTGCCAGCAGTGCGGACCCCACTAGTGAGCAGTACTTC
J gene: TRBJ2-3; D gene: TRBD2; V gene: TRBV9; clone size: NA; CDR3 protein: CASSVYGGGTDTQYF; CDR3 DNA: TGTGCCAGCAGCGTATACGGGGGAGGGACAGATACGCAGTATTTT
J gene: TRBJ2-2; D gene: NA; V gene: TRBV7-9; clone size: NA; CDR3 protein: CASSPGPGTPWTNTGELFF; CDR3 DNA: TGTGCCAGCAGCCCTGGCCCCGGGACACCCTGGACGAACACCGGGGAGCTGTTTTTT
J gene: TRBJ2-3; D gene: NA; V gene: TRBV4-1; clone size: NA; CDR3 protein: CASRGIGDTQYF; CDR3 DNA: TGCGCCAGCAGGGGAATAGGAGATACGCAGTATTTT
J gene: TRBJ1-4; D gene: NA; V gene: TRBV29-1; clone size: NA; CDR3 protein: CSVTHSATNEKLFF; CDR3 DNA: TGCAGCGTTACTCACAGTGCAACTAATGAAAAACTGTTTTTT
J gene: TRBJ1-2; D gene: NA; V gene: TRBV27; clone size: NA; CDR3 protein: CASSPDGGLNGYTF; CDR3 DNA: TGTGCCAGCAGTCCGGACGGAGGTTTGAATGGCTACACCTTC
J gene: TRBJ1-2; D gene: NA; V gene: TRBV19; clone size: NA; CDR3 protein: CASTSLANYGYTF; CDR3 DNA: TGTGCCAGTACGTCTCTCGCCAACTATGGCTACACCTTC
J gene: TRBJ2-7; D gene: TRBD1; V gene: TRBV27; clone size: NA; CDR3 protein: CASSFGTGTPYEQYF; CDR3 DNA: TGTGCCAGCAGTTTCGGGACAGGGACCCCCTACGAGCAGTACTTC
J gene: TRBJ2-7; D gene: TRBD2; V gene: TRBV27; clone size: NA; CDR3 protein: CASSLKGPSGTTYEQYF; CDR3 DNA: TGTGCCAGCAGTTTAAAGGGACCTAGCGGGACGACCTACGAGCAGTACTTC
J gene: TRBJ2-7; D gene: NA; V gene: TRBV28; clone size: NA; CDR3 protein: CASSLGPWVGEQYF; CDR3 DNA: TGTGCCAGCAGTTTAGGGCCGTGGGTGGGCGAGCAGTACTTC
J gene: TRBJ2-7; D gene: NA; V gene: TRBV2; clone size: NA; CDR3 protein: CAGFGRDYEQYF; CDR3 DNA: TGTGCCGGGTTCGGACGGGATTACGAGCAGTACTTC
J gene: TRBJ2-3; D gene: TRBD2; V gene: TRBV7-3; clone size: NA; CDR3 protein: CASSLSVATSGGTDTQYF; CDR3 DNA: TGTGCCAGCAGCTTAAGTGTAGCGACTAGCGGGGGTACAGATACGCAGTATTTT
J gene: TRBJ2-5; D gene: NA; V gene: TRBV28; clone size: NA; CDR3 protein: CASSSRGSETQYF; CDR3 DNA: TGTGCCAGCAGTTCCAGGGGTTCGGAGACCCAGTACTTC
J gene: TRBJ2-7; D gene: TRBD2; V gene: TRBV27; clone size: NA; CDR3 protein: CASSHSGSIYEQYF; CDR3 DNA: TGTGCCAGCAGCCATAGCGGGAGTATCTACGAGCAGTACTTC
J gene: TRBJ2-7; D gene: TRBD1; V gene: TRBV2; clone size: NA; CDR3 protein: CASPGTGPHEQYF; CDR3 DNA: TGTGCCAGTCCCGGGACAGGGCCCCACGAGCAGTACTTC
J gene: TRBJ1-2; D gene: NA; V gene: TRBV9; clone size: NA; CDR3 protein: CASSVGVSGYTF; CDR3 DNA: TGTGCCAGCAGCGTAGGGGTTAGCGGCTACACCTTC
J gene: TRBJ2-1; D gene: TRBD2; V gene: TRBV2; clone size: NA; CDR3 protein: CAISLAGKYNEQFF; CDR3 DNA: TGTGCCATTTCCCTAGCGGGTAAATACAATGAGCAGTTCTTC
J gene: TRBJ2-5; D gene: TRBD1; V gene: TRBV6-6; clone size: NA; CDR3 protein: CASSSSGTGFTETQYF; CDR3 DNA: TGTGCCAGCAGTTCGTCCGGGACAGGGTTTACGGAGACCCAGTACTTC
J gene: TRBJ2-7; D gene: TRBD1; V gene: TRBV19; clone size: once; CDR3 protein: CASSGQGPYEQYF; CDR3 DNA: TGTGCCAGTAGCGGACAGGGTCCCTACGAGCAGTACTTC
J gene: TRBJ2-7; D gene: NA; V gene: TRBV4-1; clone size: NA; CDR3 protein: CASSHRAGMSNEQYF; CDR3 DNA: TGCGCCAGCAGCCACAGGGCAGGGATGTCCAACGAGCAGTACTTC
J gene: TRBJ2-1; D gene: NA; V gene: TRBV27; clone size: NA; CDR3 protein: CASSGSSYNEQFF; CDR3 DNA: TGTGCCAGCAGCGGGAGCTCCTACAATGAGCAGTTCTTC
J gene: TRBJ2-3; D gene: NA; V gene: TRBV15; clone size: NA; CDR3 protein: CATANWGAQDTQYF; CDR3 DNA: TGTGCCACCGCTAATTGGGGTGCCCAGGATACGCAGTATTTT
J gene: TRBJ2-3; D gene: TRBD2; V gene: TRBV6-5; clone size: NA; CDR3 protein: CASSPSGATDTQYF; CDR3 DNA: TGTGCCAGCAGCCCTAGCGGAGCCACAGATACGCAGTATTTT
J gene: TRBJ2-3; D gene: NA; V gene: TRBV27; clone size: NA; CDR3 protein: CASSSYISTDTQYF; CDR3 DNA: TGTGCCAGCAGTAGCTATATCAGCACAGATACGCAGTATTTT
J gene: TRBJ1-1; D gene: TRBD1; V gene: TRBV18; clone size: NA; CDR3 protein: CASSPDRGVVANTEAFF; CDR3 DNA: TGTGCCAGCTCACCGGACAGGGGAGTCGTGGCGAACACTGAAGCTTTCTTT
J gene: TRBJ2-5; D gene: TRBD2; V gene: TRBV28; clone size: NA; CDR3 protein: CASSPRTSGRQTQYF; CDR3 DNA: TGTGCCAGCAGTCCCAGGACTAGCGGGAGACAGACCCAGTACTTC
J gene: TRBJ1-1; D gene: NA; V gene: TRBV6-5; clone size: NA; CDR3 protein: CASSDSSTEAFF; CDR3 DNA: TGTGCCAGCAGCGACAGTAGCACTGAAGCTTTCTTT
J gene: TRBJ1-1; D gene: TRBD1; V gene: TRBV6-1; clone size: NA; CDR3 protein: CASTWTGKAFF; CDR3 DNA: TGTGCCAGCACCTGGACAGGAAAAGCTTTCTTT